This T cell receptor (beta chain) was sequenced in a study of cytomegalovirus exposure and HLA in healthy donors. This clone was observed once. The target antigen is unknown. This is likely a read error, given that the CDR3 carries no conserved phenylalanine or tryptophan at its end. Study results and caveats: The Asian-associated ancestry cluster reportedly had fewer N-insertions than the approximately 630-donor mean in a later analysis. Presence/absence analyses assumed roughly uniform sequencing depth across donors. The productive fraction for most TCR beta V segments was about 90% or about 30% in an earlier analysis. DRB1 had the most TCR associations and HLA-C the fewest, a later analysis found, with rates varying by HLA locus.

Germline V CDR1 and CDR2: MNHNY, SVGAGI (reference sequence). This CDR3 comprises 15 residues. The junction had 7 bases not matched to a gene; V was cut back by 4 bases and J by 6 bases. PCR used 60 Vbeta primers and 13 Jbeta primers. The table came from immunoSEQ multiplex PCR; TCRdb's copy has only in-frame clones and leaves some out. The sample shows about 120,000 clones, more than 55% of them seen only once. Sequencing was done on a sample of PBMCs. The receptor's source is a young man in good health and CMV-seronegative. The genes are TRBV6-6 and TRBJ1-5, with 9 bases identical to TRBD1. Here the CDR3 DNA reads TGTGCCAGCAGTTTCCCAGGACAGGGGATTCAGCCCCAGCATTTG. Translating it yields CASSFPGQGIQPQHL.